This TCR beta chain is from a study of blood T cells in healthy people across ages. Each donor was a healthy Caucasian individual from Russia, aged roughly 6 to 95. Each individual donor underwent a draw of 8 to 10 milliliters of peripheral blood. Broader study findings: Diversity estimates from one million T cells were considered underestimates. Using unsorted PBMCs precluded a conclusive naive versus antigen-experienced comparison.

A word on this clonotype: Its specificity is not known.

For the second PCR, which ran for about 7 to 11 cycles, a sample-barcoded 5' primer and a J-beta primer mix were used. TCRdb re-analysed the 5' RACE reads in MiXCR, keeping a single row per CDR3 protein. Of 1.5 million to 2 million distinct CDR3 sequences in the sample, approximately 40% were seen once. Sample: blood. This TCR was sampled from a human donor in good health.

CDR3 amino acids: CATSPDRDDYEQYF. CDR3 DNA sequence: TGTGCCACCAGCCCAGACCGGGACGACTACGAGCAGTACTTC. This chain links TRBV24-1 with TRBJ2-5; D may correspond to TRBD1 or TRBD2 (5 bases each). The DNA end is more similar to TRBJ2-7, so the J call may be wrong. From germline, CDR1 is KGHDR and CDR2 SFDVKD. This CDR3 has 14 residues.